This T cell receptor (beta chain) was identified in a study of CD8 T cells in Susac syndrome. Trimming shortened V by 8 bases and J by 6 bases, and 11 bases separated the two germline ends. The CDR3 is 11 residues long. Germline assignment: CDR1 DFQATT and CDR2 SNEGSKA (reference sequence). Random-hexamer reverse transcription was applied to roughly 0.45 to 1 ug RNA. MiXCR was run by TCRdb on the immunoSEQ multiplex PCR reads, yielding one entry per CDR3 protein. The repertoire holds around 150,000 distinct CDR3 sequences, with roughly 94% as singletons. Sequenced: CD4+ T cells from PBMCs. The V call is TRBV20-1, the J call TRBJ2-1; unclear D gene. The TCR comes from a human donor with multiple sclerosis. CDR3 sequence reads: CSPGDGNEQFF. The CDR3 bases are TGCAGTCCCGGAGACGGCAATGAGCAGTTCTTC.